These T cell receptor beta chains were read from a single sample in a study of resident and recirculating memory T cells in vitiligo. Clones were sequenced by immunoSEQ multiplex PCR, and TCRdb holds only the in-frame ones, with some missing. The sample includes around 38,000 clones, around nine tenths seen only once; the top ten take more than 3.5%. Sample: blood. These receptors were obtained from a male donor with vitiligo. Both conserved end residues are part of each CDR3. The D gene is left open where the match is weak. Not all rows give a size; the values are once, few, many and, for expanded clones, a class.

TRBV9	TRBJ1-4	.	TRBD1	TGTGCCAGCAGCGCCGGGACAGGGTATGAAAAACTGTTTTTT	CASSAGTGYEKLFF
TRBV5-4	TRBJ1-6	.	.	TGTGCCAGCAGCTTGAATCAGGGTAGGGGTTCACCCCTCCACTTT	CASSLNQGRGSPLHF
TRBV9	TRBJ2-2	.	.	TGTGCCAGCAGCGTAGCCGGGGAGCCAACCGGGGAGCTGTTTTTT	CASSVAGEPTGELFF
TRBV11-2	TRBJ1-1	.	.	TGTGCCAGCAGTTTCTGGAGTCCGGGGGAGGGCACTGAAGCTTTCTTT	CASSFWSPGEGTEAFF
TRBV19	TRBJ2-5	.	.	TGTGCCAGTAGTCCACAGGGTTTTCAAGAGACCCAGTACTTC	CASSPQGFQETQYF
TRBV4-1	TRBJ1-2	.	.	TGCGCCAGCAGCCAAGAAAGGACTCAGGGGCTCGCCTATGGCTACACCTTC	CASSQERTQGLAYGYTF
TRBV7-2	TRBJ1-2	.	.	TGTGCCAGCAGCTTAAATGGGGGCAGGGGCTACACCTTC	CASSLNGGRGYTF
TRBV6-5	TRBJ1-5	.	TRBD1	TGTGCCAGCAGAAGACAGGGGAATCAGCCCCAGCATTTT	CASRRQGNQPQHF
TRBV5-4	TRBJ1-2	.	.	TGTGCCAGCAGCTCCCCGACCCGAGGCTCCTATGGCTACACCTTC	CASSSPTRGSYGYTF
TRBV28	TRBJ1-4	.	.	TGTGCCAGCGGAGAGACAGTACTGAATGAAAAACTGTTTTTT	CASGETVLNEKLFF
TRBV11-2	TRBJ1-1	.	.	TGTGCCAGCAGCTTCACGGCAAGGGGAACTGAAGCTTTCTTT	CASSFTARGTEAFF
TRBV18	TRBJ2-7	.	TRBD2	TGTGCCAGCTCACCCGGGACTAGCGGGGAATACGAGCAGTACTTC	CASSPGTSGEYEQYF
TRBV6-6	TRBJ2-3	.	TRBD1	TGTGCCAGCAGTCGCGGAAAGGGACAGACCACAGATACGCAGTATTTT	CASSRGKGQTTDTQYF
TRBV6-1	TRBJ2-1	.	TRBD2	TGTGCCAGCAGCGAAAGACTAGCGGGGGGCCTGGGCTACAATGAGCAGTTCTTC	CASSERLAGGLGYNEQFF
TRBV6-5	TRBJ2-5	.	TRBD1	TGTGCCAGCAGTAACAGGGGGGCAGAGACCCAGTACTTC	CASSNRGAETQYF
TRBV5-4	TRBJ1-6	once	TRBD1	TGTGCCAGCTTCCTCCAGGGGGCAGAGAATTCACCCCTCCACTTT	CASFLQGAENSPLHF
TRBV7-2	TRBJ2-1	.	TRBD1	TGTGCCAGCAGCTTAATGACAGGGGCGGATGAGCAGTTCTTC	CASSLMTGADEQFF
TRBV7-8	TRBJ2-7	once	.	TGTGCCAGCAGCTTAGCGTCCATTTCGGGGGAGCAGTACTTC	CASSLASISGEQYF
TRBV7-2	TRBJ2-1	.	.	TGTGCCAGCAGCTTCCTACGGCAGGGGGGCGGTGAGCAGTTCTTC	CASSFLRQGGGEQFF
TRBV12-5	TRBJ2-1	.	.	TGTGCTAGTGGTTTCCTCGGTAAGAATGAGCAGTTCTTC	CASGFLGKNEQFF
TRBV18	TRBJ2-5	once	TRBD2	TGTGCCAGCTCACCACCGAATCGGGGGGTCCAAGAGACCCAGTACTTC	CASSPPNRGVQETQYF
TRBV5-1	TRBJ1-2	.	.	TGCGCCAGCAGCAACCGCACAGGGCACTATGGCTACACCTTC	CASSNRTGHYGYTF
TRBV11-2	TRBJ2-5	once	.	TGTGCCAGCAGCTTAGTGGGGGGGGCGATGGAGACCCAGTACTTC	CASSLVGGAMETQYF
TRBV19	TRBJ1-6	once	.	TGTGCCAGTAGTGCCGGGAGGCTATGGGGGTCACCCCTCCACTTT	CASSAGRLWGSPLHF
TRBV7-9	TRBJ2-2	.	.	TGTGCCAGCAGCCACGAGAGCGGCCTATCGCCGTGGGAGCTGTTTTTT	CASSHESGLSPWELFF
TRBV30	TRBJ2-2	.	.	TGTGCCTGGAGTGTAAAGGGAGTGGGGAGCTACACCGGGGAGCTGTTTTTT	CAWSVKGVGSYTGELFF
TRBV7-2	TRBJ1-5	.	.	TGTGCCAGCAGCTTAGTAAGCAATCAGCCCCAGCATTTT	CASSLVSNQPQHF
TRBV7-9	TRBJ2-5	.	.	TGTGCCAGCAGCGTAGTCGCGGGTGGTGGAAAGACCCAGTACTTC	CASSVVAGGGKTQYF
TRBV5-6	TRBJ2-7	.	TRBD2	TGTGCCAGCAGCTTGGTGCCTAGCGGGGTCTACGAGCAGTACTTC	CASSLVPSGVYEQYF
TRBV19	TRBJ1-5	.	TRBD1	TGTGCCAGTAGGGCAGGGGGGACCCCGGGTCAGCCCCAGCATTTT	CASRAGGTPGQPQHF
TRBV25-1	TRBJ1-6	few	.	TGTGCCAGCGTAGAAAGCTCCTATAATTCACCCCTCCACTTT	CASVESSYNSPLHF
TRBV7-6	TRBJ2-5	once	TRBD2	TGTGCCAGCAGCCCCCCGGTGAGCGGGGGTAAAGAGACCCAGTACTTC	CASSPPVSGGKETQYF
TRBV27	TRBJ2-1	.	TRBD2	TGTGCCAGCACTTTCGTGGCTAGCGGGGAGAATGAGCAGTTCTTC	CASTFVASGENEQFF
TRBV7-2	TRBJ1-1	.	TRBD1	TGTGCCAGCAGCGTTGATTTATGGGGACAGTTAGACACTGAAGCTTTCTTT	CASSVDLWGQLDTEAFF
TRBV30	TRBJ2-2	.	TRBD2	TGTGCCTGGAGTTCCCCGGGACTAGCGGGGAGCTCCGGGGAGCTGTTTTTT	CAWSSPGLAGSSGELFF
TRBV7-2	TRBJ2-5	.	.	TGTGCCAGCAGCGCCTCCACGGGGGGCTCTGAGACCCAGTACTTC	CASSASTGGSETQYF
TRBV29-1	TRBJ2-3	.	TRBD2	TGCAGCGTGAACGACGGGAGGCGGAGCACAGATACGCAGTATTTT	CSVNDGRRSTDTQYF
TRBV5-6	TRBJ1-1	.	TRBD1	TGTGCCAGCAGCCGGACAGGTGGGAACACTGAAGCTTTCTTT	CASSRTGGNTEAFF
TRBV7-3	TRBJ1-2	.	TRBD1	TGTGCCAGCAGCTTCGGACAGGGTGATTTCTATGGCTACACCTTC	CASSFGQGDFYGYTF
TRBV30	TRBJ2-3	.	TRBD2	TGTGCCTGGAGTCTCGATTTAGCGGGGGCCACAGATACGCAGTATTTT	CAWSLDLAGATDTQYF
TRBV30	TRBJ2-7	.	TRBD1	TGTGCCTGGAAGGACAGGGGAGACGAGCAGTACTTC	CAWKDRGDEQYF
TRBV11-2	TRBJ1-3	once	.	TGTGCCAGCAGCTTAGGGGGGGTCTCTGGAAACACCATATATTTT	CASSLGGVSGNTIYF
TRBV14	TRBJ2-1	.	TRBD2	TGTGCCAGCAGCTCGGTGCGGGGACTAGCGGGCAATGAGCAGTTCTTC	CASSSVRGLAGNEQFF